The present T cell receptor (beta chain) was sequenced within a study of shared clonotypes between healthy human individuals. Method: immunoSEQ multiplex PCR; TCRdb's copy keeps in-frame clones and lacks some. The sample has roughly 1 million clones, about 80% seen once. In regard to this clone: Other nucleotide sequences in the sample specify the same CDR3.

The sequence was collected from a man aged 18 to 35 in good health. Some clones in this sample may be carry-over from other donors' samples. What was sequenced was memory CD4+ T cells from PBMCs. The subset here: CD45RA-negative fraction.

The CDR3 coding sequence is TGTGCCAGCAGCCTCACACCTGGAAACACCATATATTTT. Translating it yields CASSLTPGNTIYF. The chain links TRBV7-3 to TRBJ1-3; D uncertain. The V gene's germline CDR1 is SGHTA and CDR2 FQGTGA. The CDR3 is 13 residues long. V lost 5 bases, J lost 2 bases, and 7 bases lay in between. Together with reference TRBV7-3 and TRBJ1-3, the CDR3 gives the full variable domain: GAGVSQTPSNKVTEKGKYVELRCDPISGHTALYWYRQSLGQGPEFLIYFQGTGAADDSGLPNDRFFAVRPEGSVSTLKIQRTERGDSAVYLCASSLTPGNTIYFGEGSWLTVV.